This T cell receptor beta chain was obtained from a study of vaccination and CD4 T cells after COVID-19. Study at large: Every culture used as a control got a CEFX pool, an HIV-1 Nef pool, or no peptide. Study-wide results and limits: The study found that a median approximately 83% of reactive clones in convalescent patients appeared only post-vaccination.

Stated treatment: roughly 11-day PBMC culture with coronavirus spike peptide pools or control peptides (ViraFEST assay). Peptide pool stimulation in ViraFEST expanded antigen-specific T cells, whose TCRs were then sequenced. As regards this clonotype: Its specificity is not known.

The CDR3 totals 17 residues. Trimming cost V 3 bases and J 2 bases; bases outside gene matches: 10. Germline values: CDR1 LNHDA, CDR2 SQIVND (reference sequence). With the Oncomine TCR Beta short-read assay, DNA from cultured CD4+ T cells was sequenced. It was from cultured CD4+ T cells that genomic DNA was extracted. Via MiXCR, TCRdb re-called the PCR reads, giving one row per CDR3 protein. The sample holds around 13,000 distinct CDR3 sequences, approximately 52% seen once. The chain recombines TRBV19 with TRBJ2-5, with TRBD1 identical over 9 bases. This receptor was obtained from a human donor who had recovered from COVID-19. The sequenced sample was CD4+ T cells from blood, cultured in vitro. CDR3: CASSITIPGTGQETQYF. The CDR3 DNA reads as TGTGCCAGTAGTATTACAATACCCGGGACAGGGCAAGAGACCCAGTACTTC.